Here is one TCR beta chain with its context. This clonotype was observed many times. The clone's antigen remains unknown. Base qualities are missing; no much larger clone stands one base away. This entry comes from a study of identical twins listed by TCRdb under 2016. In the study overall: To test whether fetal clonotypes persist, the study used deep sequencing on TCR alpha and beta repertoires from monozygotic twins, unrelated adults of various ages, and cord blood. To rule out contamination, replicate twin experiments were performed at different times with different library preparation protocols.

Every donor was a healthy Caucasian. Three unrelated non-twin adults were also sequenced: a male aged 18 to 30, a male aged 50 to 60 and a female aged 50 to 60. Using Miltenyi CD45RO+ enrichment and human naive T-cell isolation kits, memory (CD45RO+) and naive T cells were isolated from PBMC. The library was made by 5' RACE. The sequencer listed for this sample is Illumina HiSeq 2000. A universal primer binding site was introduced by template switching, and a unique molecular identifier was present in the final cDNA, enabling accurate counting of TCR cDNA molecules. Specific primers in the conserved constant-segment region were used to synthesize first-strand cDNA for TCR alpha and beta chains. To control for contamination, every cDNA library was double barcoded, receiving both a SMART-Mk sample barcode and Illumina barcodes. TruSeq adapter sequences, together with Illumina sample barcodes, were added in two successive PCR steps. The Illumina HiSeq platform was used with custom primers to sequence TCR alpha and beta cDNA libraries. As for the original processing: MiGEC was used to process raw reads and extract unique molecular identifiers, and MiXCR was used to find CDR3 positions. Recombination models were inferred per individual with the repgenHMM and IGoR tools using an EM algorithm. Shared clonotype analysis was performed with the tcR package in R, normalizing sharing by the product of cloneset sizes. To study raw recombination free of thymic and clonal selection effects, out-of-frame nonproductive sequences were analyzed. Using fastp trimming at Q25 and MiXCR clonotype assembly, TCRdb reanalyzed the public sequencing data and kept in-frame beta chains. Rows matching on CDR3 protein sequence are summarized as one entry with the most common DNA and genes. The V and J calls were not made by the authors but by TCRdb's processing. Recorded for this sample are about 700,000 distinct CDR3 sequences; roughly 6.2% of them occurred a single time. Of the sample, around 2% falls within the top ten clones.

General study outcomes and caveats: A weaker excess of twin sharing was found in beta out-of-frame sequences because the signal-to-noise ratio was lowered by fewer shared sequences. Compared with coincidental sharing between unrelated individuals, out-of-frame TCR alpha sequences shared between twins showed an excess of sequences with low generation probability. Because the same donors could not be followed over many years, the conclusions relied on cross-sectional statistical analysis. Abundant cord blood beta clonotypes carried fewer insertions; young adult naive repertoires showed a weaker similar trend, while memory repertoires showed none. In monozygotic twins, recombination models systematically underestimated out-of-frame TCR alpha sharing, but the models matched the sharing seen between unrelated individuals. Zero-insertion analyses could be partly confounded by invariant T cells such as MAIT and iNKT, though diverse VJ usage argued against such confounding for most clonotypes.

V and J lose 3 bases and 0 bases, and a span of 14 bases separates them. From the cysteine up to the phenylalanine, the CDR3 has a length of 15 residues. The only DNA kept is the CDR3, 45 bases in frame from the first base. Taken from the germline V gene (reference sequence), the CDR1 and CDR2 loops are DFQATT and SNEGSKA. Sequenced input: naive T cells sorted from blood. In light of the paper, this sample's cell subset or site label describes: cells isolated with a human naive T-cell isolation kit. The TCR sequence derives from a man in his late teens or twenties in good health. The chain was built from TRBV20-1 and TRBJ1-1, with the D gene uncertain. CDR3 loop: CSASIFGRMNTEAFF. Read as DNA, the sequence is TGCAGTGCTAGCATATTCGGACGGATGAACACTGAAGCTTTCTTT.